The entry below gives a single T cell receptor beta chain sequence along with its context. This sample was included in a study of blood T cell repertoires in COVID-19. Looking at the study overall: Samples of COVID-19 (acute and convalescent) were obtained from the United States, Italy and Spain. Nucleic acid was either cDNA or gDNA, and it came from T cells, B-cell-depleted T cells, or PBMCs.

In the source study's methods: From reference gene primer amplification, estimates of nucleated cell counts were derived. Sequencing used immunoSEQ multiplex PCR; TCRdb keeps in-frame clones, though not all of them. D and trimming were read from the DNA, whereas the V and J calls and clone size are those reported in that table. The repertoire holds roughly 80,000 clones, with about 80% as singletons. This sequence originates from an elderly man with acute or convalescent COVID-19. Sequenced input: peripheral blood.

The CDR3 nucleotides read TGCGCCAGCAGCTTGGTCTTGGGGACAGAGGAAAACTACGAGCAGTACTTC. Translation gives CASSLVLGTEENYEQYF. This chain joins TRBV5-1 and TRBJ2-7; TRBD1 matches at 7 bases. Germline V gene sequence: CDR1 SGHRS, CDR2 YFSETQ. The CDR3 totals 17 residues. Trimming removed 0 bases from V and 3 bases from J; junction bases left unmatched: 12. Variable domain in full (rest from reference TRBV5-1 and TRBJ2-7): KAGVTQTPRYLIKTRGQQVTLSCSPISGHRSVSWYQQTPGQGLQFLFEYFSETQRNKGNFPGRFSGRQFSNSRSEMNVSTLELGDSALYLCASSLVLGTEENYEQYFGPGTRLTVT.